The present TCR beta chain was sequenced within a study of blood T cell repertoires in COVID-19. Trimming removed 4 bases at V and 5 bases at J, with 19 bases between. The length of the CDR3 is 17 residues. This clone was detected only a few times. This table comes from immunoSEQ multiplex PCR, and its TCRdb copy is limited to in-frame clones, with some not included. The sample has 210,000 or so clones, about 77% seen once. The gene calls are TRBV5-3 and TRBJ1-6, with no clear D. TRBV5-3 is filed as an ORF, its function uncertain. The clonotype was recovered from a woman of 80 years or more with active or convalescent COVID-19. Sequencing was done on a sample of peripheral blood. The CDR3 region is CARSPPGESGHNSPLHF. As DNA, the CDR3 is TGTGCCAGAAGCCCACCTGGGGAGTCCGGGCATAATTCACCCCTCCACTTT.